The sequence of this T cell receptor beta chain was determined in a study of blood T cell repertoires in COVID-19. Study-wide background: Researchers got acute and convalescent COVID-19 samples from the United States, Italy and Spain. PBMCs, B-cell-depleted T cells, or T cells were the source of the cDNA or gDNA that made up the material.

This table comes from immunoSEQ multiplex PCR, and its TCRdb copy is limited to in-frame clones, with some not included. Among 150,000 or so clones, roughly 77% were seen once, and the ten largest hold approximately 5%. In Seattle, patients joined the study during active infection and were tracked longitudinally. The sequenced sample was peripheral blood. The origin of this receptor is a woman in her 70s with COVID-19, enrolled during active disease.

CDR3 loop: CASRGGTGFNYGYTF. CDR3 in DNA: TGTGCCAGCAGAGGGGGGACAGGGTTCAACTATGGCTACACCTTC. V is TRBV6-6 and J is TRBJ1-2; TRBD1 matches at 9 bases. Per the germline V gene, CDR1 is MNHNY and CDR2 is SVGAGI (reference sequence). The CDR3 is 15 amino acids. J gave up 2 bases and V 6 bases, and 7 bases lay outside the gene matches.